Listed below are T cell receptor beta chains from one sample, sequenced in a study of blood T cell repertoires in COVID-19. Data came from immunoSEQ multiplex PCR; TCRdb stores just in-frame clones and leaves some out. The profile shows more than 70,000 clones, 85% to 90% of them singletons. The sample taken for sequencing was peripheral blood. The source is a woman older than 75 in a cohort sampled during active or convalescent COVID-19. Each CDR3 is given with its conserved first and last residue. A D gene is named only where the DNA matches it firmly. Expanded clones get a size class; other rows say once, few or many, or leave the size out.

CDR3nt	CDR3aa	j_gene	abundance	d_gene	v_gene
TGTGCCAGCAGTTGGGGGCCCCCCTCCTACAATGAGCAGTTCTTC	CASSWGPPSYNEQFF	TRBJ2-1	.	.	TRBV27
TGCGCCAGCAGCCAAGAAACGGCAGGGGGCACTCAGCCCCAGCATTTT	CASSQETAGGTQPQHF	TRBJ1-5	.	TRBD1	TRBV4-1
TGTGCCAGCAGCTTAGATTCAGGGGCGTACTACGAGCAGTACTTC	CASSLDSGAYYEQYF	TRBJ2-7	.	.	TRBV7-2
TGTGCCAGCAGTTTCGAGGGGGCGGTGAACACTGAAGCTTTCTTT	CASSFEGAVNTEAFF	TRBJ1-1	.	TRBD1	TRBV28
TGTGCCAGCAGAACAGGGGAACCCAATCAGCCCCAGCATTTT	CASRTGEPNQPQHF	TRBJ1-5	.	TRBD1	TRBV7-8
TGTGCCAGCAGCCCCCACTCAGGCCCGGCTTTAGGGGGTTCACCCCTCCACTTT	CASSPHSGPALGGSPLHF	TRBJ1-6	.	.	TRBV3-1/TRBV3-2
TGTGCCAGCAGCGTATCGAGTTCGGGGGGACTAACTGAAGCTTTCTTT	CASSVSSSGGLTEAFF	TRBJ1-1	.	.	TRBV9
TGTGCCAGCAGCTTGAGGGGGGGCGAGGGTCAGCCCCAGCATTTT	CASSLRGGEGQPQHF	TRBJ1-5	.	.	TRBV5-6
TGTGCCATCAGTGTAATAGGCGGGGGGACCCAGTACTTC	CAISVIGGGTQYF	TRBJ2-5	.	TRBD2	TRBV10-3
TGTGCCAGTAGTTTCCTCAGGGGGCCAGGGGGGGAAAAACTGTTTTTT	CASSFLRGPGGEKLFF	TRBJ1-4	.	TRBD1	TRBV19
TGTGCTAGCACCGTCGACAGGGGACGTTATGGCTACACCTTC	CASTVDRGRYGYTF	TRBJ1-2	.	TRBD1	TRBV7-7
TGTGCCAGCAGCTTAGGAGGGACTAGCGGGAGGATGCACTTC	CASSLGGTSGRMHF	TRBJ2-7	few	TRBD2	TRBV7-2
TGTGCCATCACCCGAAAGACAGAGGACTATGGCTACACCTTC	CAITRKTEDYGYTF	TRBJ1-2	.	.	TRBV10-3
TGTGCCTGGAGTGGTGGGACTAGCGGAAAGGCGGAGGAGCAGTTCTTC	CAWSGGTSGKAEEQFF	TRBJ2-1	.	TRBD2	TRBV30
TGTGCCAGCAAAGGACTAGCGGGAGTCCCTACCCTGTTCTTC	CASKGLAGVPTLFF	TRBJ2-1	.	TRBD2	TRBV5-6
TGTGCCAGCTCAGAGACAGGGGGTTACTATGGCTACACCTTC	CASSETGGYYGYTF	TRBJ1-2	.	TRBD1	TRBV18
TGTGCCAGCAGCCCCCAGCTAGCGGCTGCTCTCCTTGGGCAGTACTTC	CASSPQLAAALLGQYF	TRBJ2-7	.	TRBD2	TRBV7-8
TGTGCCAGTAGAGCTCTCAATGAGCAGTTCTTC	CASRALNEQFF	TRBJ2-1	.	.	TRBV19
TGTGCCAGCAGCGTCGGCGGGACCCCCACAGATACGCAGTATTTT	CASSVGGTPTDTQYF	TRBJ2-3	.	.	TRBV11-2
TGTGCCACCAGCCGACAGGGGGTAGGGCAAGAGACCCAGTACTTC	CATSRQGVGQETQYF	TRBJ2-5	.	TRBD1	TRBV24-1
TGTGCCAGCAGTTTACGAGGGTACTATGGCTACACCTTC	CASSLRGYYGYTF	TRBJ1-2	once	.	TRBV28
TGTGCCAGCTCACGACCAGGGGAGGCAACACTGTATGAAAAACTGTTTTTT	CASSRPGEATLYEKLFF	TRBJ1-4	.	.	TRBV18
TGTGCCAGCAGTTTTTCTCCGCGGTTCATGGAGACCCAGTACTTC	CASSFSPRFMETQYF	TRBJ2-5	.	.	TRBV27
TGTGCCAGCTCTACTTCAGGGGATGGATCACCCCTCCACTTT	CASSTSGDGSPLHF	TRBJ1-6	.	.	TRBV18
TGTGCCACCAGTGATCCTGACAGGATGGAGACCCAGTACTTC	CATSDPDRMETQYF	TRBJ2-5	.	.	TRBV24-1
TGCGCCAGCAGCTCCCCGACCGGACAGGGCGATGGGACTGGCTACACCTTC	CASSSPTGQGDGTGYTF	TRBJ1-2	.	TRBD1	TRBV5-1
TGCGCCAGCAGCCATAGACTCAGGGAATGGGCTGAAGCTTTCTTT	CASSHRLREWAEAFF	TRBJ1-1	.	.	TRBV4-1
TGTGCCAGCAGCTTGGACAGGGGAAACTATGGCTACACCTTC	CASSLDRGNYGYTF	TRBJ1-2	.	TRBD1	TRBV6-5
TGCAGTGCTAGTCGCGTCCGGGGTACAGATACGCAGTATTTT	CSASRVRGTDTQYF	TRBJ2-3	.	.	TRBV20-1
TGCGCCAGCAGCCCTACTGCCACCCGAGGGCCCGCTGAGCAGTTCTTC	CASSPTATRGPAEQFF	TRBJ2-1	.	.	TRBV4-1
TGCGCCAGCAGCATGGGACAGCCGAACACTGAAGCTTTCTTT	CASSMGQPNTEAFF	TRBJ1-1	.	TRBD1	TRBV5-1
TGCGCCAGCAGCTTGGCCTACGGGTGCGATCAGCCCCAGCATTTT	CASSLAYGCDQPQHF	TRBJ1-5	.	.	TRBV5-1
TGTGCCAGCAGCTCACCGGCTGTGGGGGCGAAGACCCAGTACTTC	CASSSPAVGAKTQYF	TRBJ2-5	.	.	TRBV11-3
TGTGCCATCCGGGATCCTATTAATGAAAAACTGTTTTTT	CAIRDPINEKLFF	TRBJ1-4	.	.	TRBV10-3
TGTGCCAGCAGCCAAGATCAAGGACAGGTCACCGGGGAGCTGTTTTTT	CASSQDQGQVTGELFF	TRBJ2-2	once	TRBD1	TRBV4-2
TGTGCCAGCAGTGGGGCCGGGAGCTCCTATAATTCACCCCTCCACTTT	CASSGAGSSYNSPLHF	TRBJ1-6	few	.	TRBV6-1
TGTGCCTCACAGGGAGGGTTCGAGCAGTACTTC	CASQGGFEQYF	TRBJ2-7	.	.	TRBV28
TGTGCCATTTCGCACAGGGCAACCACAGATACGCAGTATTTT	CAISHRATTDTQYF	TRBJ2-3	.	.	TRBV6-5
TGTGCCAGCAGCACGGATCAGCCCCAGCATTTT	CASSTDQPQHF	TRBJ1-5	.	.	TRBV6-6
TGTGCCAGCAGCTCCTCCGGGACAGGCCAAGAGACCCAGTACTTC	CASSSSGTGQETQYF	TRBJ2-5	few	TRBD1	TRBV9
TGTGCCAGCAGCCTCTACTCGAGCTCCTACAATGAGCAGTTCTTC	CASSLYSSSYNEQFF	TRBJ2-1	.	.	TRBV3-1/TRBV3-2
TGCGCCATCCCGGGACAGGGGAGGGGCGAGCAGTACTTC	CAIPGQGRGEQYF	TRBJ2-7	.	TRBD1	TRBV5-1
TGTGCCAGCAAACCCGACAGGTACACCGGGGAGCTGTTTTTT	CASKPDRYTGELFF	TRBJ2-2	.	.	TRBV27
TGTGCCATCAGCTTGGACAGCTATGGCTACACCTTC	CAISLDSYGYTF	TRBJ1-2	.	.	TRBV10-3
TGTGCCAGCAGCTCGAGGGGAGGGAACACTGAAGCTTTCTTT	CASSSRGGNTEAFF	TRBJ1-1	few	.	TRBV2
TGTGCCAGCAGTACCCCGGACAGGCGGAACTATGGCTACACCTTC	CASSTPDRRNYGYTF	TRBJ1-2	once	TRBD1	TRBV6-6
TGTGCCAGCAGCCCAACAGGGTTGGCTGAAGCTTTCTTT	CASSPTGLAEAFF	TRBJ1-1	.	.	TRBV12-3/TRBV12-4